This TCR beta chain was identified in a study of T cell responses to AZD1222 COVID-19 vaccine. Study results and caveats: The breadth and depth of Spike-specific TCRs increased once two AZD1222 doses had been given.

TCRdb's table, derived via immunoSEQ multiplex PCR, lists solely in-frame clones and lacks some. The table shows over 120,000 clones, with about 93% occurring only once. Points on this clone: The antigen is undetermined.

Source: peripheral blood, taken on day 0 of AZD1222 vaccination. The source is an adult in good health.

Written as DNA, the CDR3 is TGCGCCAGCAGTGAGTTTAGCGGGAGCTCCTACGAGCAGTACTTC. Protein: CASSEFSGSSYEQYF. V usage is TRBV10-1 and J usage is TRBJ2-7, with 9 bases that match TRBD2. Losses at the gene ends were 1 base for V and 0 bases for J; bases not matched to a gene: 1. The CDR3 is 15 amino acids. Germline loops: CDR1 WNHNN, CDR2 SYGVQD (reference sequence).